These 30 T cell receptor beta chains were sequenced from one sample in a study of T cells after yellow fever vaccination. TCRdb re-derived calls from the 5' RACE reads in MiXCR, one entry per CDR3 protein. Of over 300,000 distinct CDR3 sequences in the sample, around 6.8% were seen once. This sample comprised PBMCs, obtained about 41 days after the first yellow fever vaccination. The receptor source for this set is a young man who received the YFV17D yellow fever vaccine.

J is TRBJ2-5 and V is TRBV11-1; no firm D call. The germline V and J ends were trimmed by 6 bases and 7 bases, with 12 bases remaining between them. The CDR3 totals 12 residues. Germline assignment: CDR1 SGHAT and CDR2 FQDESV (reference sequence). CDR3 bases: TGTGCCAGCAGTAACTCCCCCGCGACCCAGTACTTC. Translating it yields CASSNSPATQYF.

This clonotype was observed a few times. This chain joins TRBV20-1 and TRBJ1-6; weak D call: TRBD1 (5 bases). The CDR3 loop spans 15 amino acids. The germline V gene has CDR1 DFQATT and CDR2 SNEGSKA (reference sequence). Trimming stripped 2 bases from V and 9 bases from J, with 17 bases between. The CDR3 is CSARLSGGGGSPLHF. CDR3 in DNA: TGCAGTGCTAGACTGTCGGGAGGTGGGGGTTCACCCCTCCACTTT.

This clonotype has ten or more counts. The CDR3 is CASSYGTGTTGELFF. Here the CDR3 DNA reads TGTGCCAGCAGCTACGGGACAGGGACCACCGGGGAGCTGTTTTTT. The chain employs TRBV7-2 and TRBJ2-2, with 9 bases fitting TRBD1. Germline lookup yields CDR1 SGHTA and CDR2 FQGNSA. Losses at the gene ends were 4 bases for V and 4 bases for J; bases not matched to a gene: 4. This CDR3 has 15 residues.

CDR3 sequence: CASSRLAGDRTQYF. As DNA, the CDR3 is TGTGCCAGCAGCCGACTAGCGGGGGATCGCACCCAGTACTTC. The rearrangement links TRBV2 to TRBJ2-5; the match to TRBD2 covers 12 bases. Trimming cost V 6 bases and J 8 bases; bases outside gene matches: 7. CDR3 length: 14 amino acids. CDR1 and CDR2 (germline): SNHLY, FYNNEI.

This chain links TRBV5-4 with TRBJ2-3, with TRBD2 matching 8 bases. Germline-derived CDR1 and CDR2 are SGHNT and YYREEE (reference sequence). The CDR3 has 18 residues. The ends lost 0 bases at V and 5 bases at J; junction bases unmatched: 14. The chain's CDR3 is CASSLEPRGAGELDTQYF. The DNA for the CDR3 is TGTGCCAGCAGCTTGGAACCCCGGGGAGCGGGGGAGTTAGATACGCAGTATTTT.

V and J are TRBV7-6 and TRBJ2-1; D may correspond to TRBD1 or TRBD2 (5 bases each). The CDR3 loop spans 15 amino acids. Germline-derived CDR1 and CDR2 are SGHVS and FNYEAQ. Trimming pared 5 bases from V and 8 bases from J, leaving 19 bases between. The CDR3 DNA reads TGTGCCAGCAGCGAGGGGTCTGAGAGGTTCGATGAGCAGTTCTTC. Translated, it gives CASSEGSERFDEQFF.

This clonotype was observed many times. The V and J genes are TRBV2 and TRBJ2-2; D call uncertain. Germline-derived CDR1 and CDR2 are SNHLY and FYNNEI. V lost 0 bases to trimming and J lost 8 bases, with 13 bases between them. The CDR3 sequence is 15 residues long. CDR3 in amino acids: CASSEAGFRDGELFF. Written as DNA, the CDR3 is TGTGCCAGCAGTGAAGCGGGGTTTAGGGATGGGGAGCTGTTTTTT.

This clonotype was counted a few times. CDR3 in DNA: TGTGCCAGCAGCCCGCGGACTAGCGGGGGAGAGACCCAGTACTTC. Encoded protein: CASSPRTSGGETQYF. The chain carries TRBV3-1 and TRBJ2-5; 13 positions agree with TRBD2. Germline CDR1 reads LGHDT; CDR2 reads YNNKEL (reference sequence). The CDR3 consists of 15 residues. The junction had 3 bases not matched to a gene; V was cut back by 4 bases and J by 4 bases.

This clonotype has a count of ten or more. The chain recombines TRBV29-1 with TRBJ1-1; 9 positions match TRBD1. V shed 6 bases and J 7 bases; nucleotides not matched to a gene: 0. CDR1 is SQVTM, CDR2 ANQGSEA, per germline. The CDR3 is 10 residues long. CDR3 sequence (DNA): TGCAGCGTGGGACAGGGTGAAGCTTTCTTT. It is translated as CSVGQGEAFF.

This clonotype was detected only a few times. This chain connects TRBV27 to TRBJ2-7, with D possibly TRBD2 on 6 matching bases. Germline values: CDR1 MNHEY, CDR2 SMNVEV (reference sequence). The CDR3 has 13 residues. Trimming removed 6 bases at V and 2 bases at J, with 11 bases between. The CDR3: CASSSGLTYEQYF. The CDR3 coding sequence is TGTGCCAGCAGCTCCGGACTAACCTACGAGCAGTACTTC.

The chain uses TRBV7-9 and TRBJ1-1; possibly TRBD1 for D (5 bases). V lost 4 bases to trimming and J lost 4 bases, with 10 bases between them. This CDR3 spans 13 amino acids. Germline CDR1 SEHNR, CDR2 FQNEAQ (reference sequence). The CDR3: CASSSQVITEAFF. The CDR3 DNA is TGTGCCAGCAGCTCACAGGTTATCACTGAAGCTTTCTTT.

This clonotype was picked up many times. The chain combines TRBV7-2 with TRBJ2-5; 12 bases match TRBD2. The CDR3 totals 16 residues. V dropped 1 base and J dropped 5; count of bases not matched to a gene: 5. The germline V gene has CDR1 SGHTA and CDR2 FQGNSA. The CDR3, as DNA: TGTGCCAGCAGCTTAGAAGGGCTAGCGGGGGGGGAGACCCAGTACTTC. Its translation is CASSLEGLAGGETQYF.

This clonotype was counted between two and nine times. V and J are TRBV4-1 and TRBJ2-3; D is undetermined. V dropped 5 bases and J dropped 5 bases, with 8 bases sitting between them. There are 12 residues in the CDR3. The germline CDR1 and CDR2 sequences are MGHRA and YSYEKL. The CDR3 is CASSRTIDTQYF. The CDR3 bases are TGCGCCAGCAGCAGAACTATAGATACGCAGTATTTT.

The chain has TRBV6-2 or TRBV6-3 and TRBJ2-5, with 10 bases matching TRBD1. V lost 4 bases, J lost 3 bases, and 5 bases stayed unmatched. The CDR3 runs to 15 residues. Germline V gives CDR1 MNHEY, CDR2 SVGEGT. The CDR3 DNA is TGTGCCAGCAGTTCGACGGACAGGGGGAAAGAGACCCAGTACTTC. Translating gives CASSSTDRGKETQYF.

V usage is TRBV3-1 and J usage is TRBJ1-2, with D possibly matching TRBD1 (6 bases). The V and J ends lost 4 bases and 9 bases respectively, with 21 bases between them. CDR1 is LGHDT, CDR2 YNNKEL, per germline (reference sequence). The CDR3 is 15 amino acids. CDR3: CASSRAQGKIPRYTF. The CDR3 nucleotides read TGTGCCAGCAGCCGTGCACAGGGAAAAATACCCCGCTACACCTTC. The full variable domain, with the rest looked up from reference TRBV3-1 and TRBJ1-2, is DTAVSQTPKYLVTQMGNDKSIKCEQNLGHDTMYWYKQDSKKFLKIMFSYNNKELIINETVPNRFSPKSPDKAHLNLHINSLELGDSAVYFCASSRAQGKIPRYTFGSGTRLTVV.

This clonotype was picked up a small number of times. The chain's CDR3 is CASSLGQGPSGANVLTF. CDR3 coding DNA: TGTGCCAGCAGCTTGGGACAGGGCCCCTCTGGGGCCAACGTCCTGACTTTC. V usage is TRBV7-9 and J usage is TRBJ2-6; TRBD1 matches at 9 bases. Looked up from germline, CDR1 is SEHNR and CDR2 is FQNEAQ (reference sequence). With 3 bases clipped from V and 0 bases from J, the junction kept 3 bases outside the gene matches. This CDR3 is 17 amino acids long.

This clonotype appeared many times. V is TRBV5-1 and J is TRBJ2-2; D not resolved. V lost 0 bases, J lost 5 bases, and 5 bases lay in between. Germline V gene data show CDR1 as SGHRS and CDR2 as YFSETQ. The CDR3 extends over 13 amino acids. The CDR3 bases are TGCGCCAGCAGCTTGGCGGGTACCGGGGAGCTGTTTTTT. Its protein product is CASSLAGTGELFF. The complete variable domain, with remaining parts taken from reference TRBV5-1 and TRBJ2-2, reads KAGVTQTPRYLIKTRGQQVTLSCSPISGHRSVSWYQQTPGQGLQFLFEYFSETQRNKGNFPGRFSGRQFSNSRSEMNVSTLELGDSALYLCASSLAGTGELFFGEGSRLTVL.

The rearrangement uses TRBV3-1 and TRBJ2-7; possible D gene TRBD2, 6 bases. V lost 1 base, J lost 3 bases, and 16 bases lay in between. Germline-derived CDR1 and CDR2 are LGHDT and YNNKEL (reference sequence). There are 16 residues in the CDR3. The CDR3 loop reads CASSQVGEDTYYEQYF. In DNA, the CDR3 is TGTGCCAGCAGCCAAGTCGGGGAGGACACCTACTACGAGCAGTACTTC.

CDR3 nucleotide sequence: TGTGCCAGCAGCTTTTCGTACAAGGGGGCCTTAAGCACAGATACGCAGTATTTT. It encodes CASSFSYKGALSTDTQYF. The chain couples TRBV11-2 to TRBJ2-3; 7 bases match TRBD1. In germline, CDR1 is SGHAT, CDR2 FQNNGV. After removal of 3 bases from V and 0 bases from J, the junction contained 12 bases not matched to a gene. The CDR3 has 18 residues.

CDR3 residues: CARSQYLDRGLV. CDR3 nucleotide sequence: TGCGCCAGAAGTCAGTATCTGGACAGGGGTTTAGTC. This chain joins TRBV23-1 and TRBJ2-7; 9 bases are shared with TRBD1. TRBV23-1 is an ORF for which the function is uncertain. The CDR3 covers 12 residues.

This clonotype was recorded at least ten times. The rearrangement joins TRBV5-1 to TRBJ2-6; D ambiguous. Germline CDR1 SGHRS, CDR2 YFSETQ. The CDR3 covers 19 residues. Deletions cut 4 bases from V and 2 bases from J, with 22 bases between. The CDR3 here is CASSSEGTSLPPGANVLTF. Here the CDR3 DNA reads TGCGCCAGCAGCAGCGAAGGAACGTCCCTCCCCCCTGGGGCCAACGTCCTGACTTTC. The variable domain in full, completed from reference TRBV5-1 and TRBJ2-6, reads KAGVTQTPRYLIKTRGQQVTLSCSPISGHRSVSWYQQTPGQGLQFLFEYFSETQRNKGNFPGRFSGRQFSNSRSEMNVSTLELGDSALYLCASSSEGTSLPPGANVLTFGAGSRLTVL.

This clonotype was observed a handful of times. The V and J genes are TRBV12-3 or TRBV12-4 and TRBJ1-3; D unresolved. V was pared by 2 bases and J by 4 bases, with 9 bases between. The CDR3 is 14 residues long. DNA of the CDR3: TGTGCCAGCAGTTTACGCGCAGGCGGAAACACCATATATTTT. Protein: CASSLRAGGNTIYF.

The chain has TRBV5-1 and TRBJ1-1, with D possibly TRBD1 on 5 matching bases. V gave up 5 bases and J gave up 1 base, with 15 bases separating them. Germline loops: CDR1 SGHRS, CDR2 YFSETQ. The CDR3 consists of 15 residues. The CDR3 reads CASRPVTDPNTEAFF. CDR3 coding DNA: TGCGCCAGCAGACCGGTGACAGACCCGAACACTGAAGCTTTCTTT.

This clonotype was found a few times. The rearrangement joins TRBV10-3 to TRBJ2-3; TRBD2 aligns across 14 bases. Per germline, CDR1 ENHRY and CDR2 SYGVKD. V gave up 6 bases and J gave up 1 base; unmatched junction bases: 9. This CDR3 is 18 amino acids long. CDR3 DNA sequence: TGTGCCATCAGCCGGACTAGCGGGGGGTATTTGGGCACAGATACGCAGTATTTT. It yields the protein CAISRTSGGYLGTDTQYF.

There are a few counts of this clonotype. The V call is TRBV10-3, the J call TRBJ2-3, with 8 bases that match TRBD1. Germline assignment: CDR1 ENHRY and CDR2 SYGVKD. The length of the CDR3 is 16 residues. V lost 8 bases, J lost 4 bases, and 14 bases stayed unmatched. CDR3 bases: TGTGCCATCCAAATCGGTCGCGACAGGGGTTCAGATACGCAGTATTTT. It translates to CAIQIGRDRGSDTQYF.

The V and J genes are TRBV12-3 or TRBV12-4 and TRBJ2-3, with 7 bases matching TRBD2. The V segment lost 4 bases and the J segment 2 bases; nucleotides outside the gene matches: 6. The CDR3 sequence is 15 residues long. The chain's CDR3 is CASSSPSGYTDTQYF. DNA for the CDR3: TGTGCCAGCAGTTCACCTAGCGGATACACAGATACGCAGTATTTT.

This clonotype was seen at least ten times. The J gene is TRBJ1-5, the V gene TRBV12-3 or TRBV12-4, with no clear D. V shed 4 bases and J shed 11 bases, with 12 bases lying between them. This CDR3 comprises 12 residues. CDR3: CASSSRITAQHF. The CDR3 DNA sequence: TGTGCCAGCAGTTCCCGCATAACGGCCCAGCATTTT.

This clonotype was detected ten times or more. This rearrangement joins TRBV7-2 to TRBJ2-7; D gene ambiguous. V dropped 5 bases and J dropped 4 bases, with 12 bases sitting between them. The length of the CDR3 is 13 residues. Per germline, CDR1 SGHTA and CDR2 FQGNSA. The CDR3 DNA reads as TGTGCCAGCAGCGTGGACGGTTATTACGAGCAGTACTTC. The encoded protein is CASSVDGYYEQYF.

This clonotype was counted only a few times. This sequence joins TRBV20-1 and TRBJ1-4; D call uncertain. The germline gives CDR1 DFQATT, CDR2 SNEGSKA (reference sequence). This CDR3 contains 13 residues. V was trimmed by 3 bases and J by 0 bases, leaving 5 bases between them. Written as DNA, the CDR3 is TGCAGTGCTAGTCTCTCAACTAATGAAAAACTGTTTTTT. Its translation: CSASLSTNEKLFF.

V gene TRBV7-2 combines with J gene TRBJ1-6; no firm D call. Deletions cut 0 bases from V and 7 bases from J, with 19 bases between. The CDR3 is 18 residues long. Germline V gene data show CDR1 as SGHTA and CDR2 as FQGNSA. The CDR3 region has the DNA TGTGCCAGCAGCTTAGCCGGGCCCTCCCTCTCGAGAAATTCACCCCTCCACTTT. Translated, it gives CASSLAGPSLSRNSPLHF.